This T cell receptor beta chain was documented in a study of spatial heterogeneity in lung cancer. At the level of the study: In tumor regions, TCR transcript counts tracked strongly with a T cell module score from matched bulk RNA-seq. Unique TCR and UMI combinations averaged more than ten appearances each in raw reads. General study results and limits: Counts of expanded intratumoral alpha and beta TCRs tracked tumor mutation counts.

Note on this clonotype: The target antigen is unknown. The library was designed around alpha chains, so this beta chain is a stray read whose abundance carries little weight.

Every TCR cDNA molecule bore a unique molecular identifier. Via MiXCR, TCRdb re-called the 5' RACE reads, giving one row per CDR3 protein. Of approximately 8,800 distinct CDR3 sequences detected, around 13% appear once; the ten largest clones hold about 11%. V gave up 5 bases and J gave up 1 base, with 12 bases separating them. The CDR3 is 14 amino acids. Germline V gene sequence: CDR1 SEHNR, CDR2 FQNEAQ (reference sequence). The time point is: sample taken at primary tumor resection. Whole RNA, which was extracted from tumor, nontumor lung tissue or frozen PBMC, was sequenced without any cell sorting.

The gene calls are TRBV7-9 and TRBJ2-7; a possible D gene is TRBD1 (5 bases). The sequence came from a male donor with early-stage non-small cell lung cancer. This specimen consisted of lung tumor tissue, obtained at surgery. The CDR3 loop reads CASSDWTRSYEQYF. CDR3 sequence (DNA): TGTGCCAGCAGCGATTGGACACGATCCTACGAGCAGTACTTC.